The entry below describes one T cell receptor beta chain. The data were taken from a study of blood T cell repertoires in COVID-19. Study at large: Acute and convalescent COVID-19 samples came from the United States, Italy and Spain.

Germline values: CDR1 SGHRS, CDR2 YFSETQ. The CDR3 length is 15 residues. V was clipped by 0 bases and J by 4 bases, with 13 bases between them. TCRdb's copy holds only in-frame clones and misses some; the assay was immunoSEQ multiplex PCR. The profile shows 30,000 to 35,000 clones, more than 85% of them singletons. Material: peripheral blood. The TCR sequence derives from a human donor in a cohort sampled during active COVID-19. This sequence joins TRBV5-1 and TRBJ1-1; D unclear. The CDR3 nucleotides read TGCGCCAGCAGCTTGGCCGGGAGTCGGGGCACTGAAGCTTTCTTT. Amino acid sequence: CASSLAGSRGTEAFF.